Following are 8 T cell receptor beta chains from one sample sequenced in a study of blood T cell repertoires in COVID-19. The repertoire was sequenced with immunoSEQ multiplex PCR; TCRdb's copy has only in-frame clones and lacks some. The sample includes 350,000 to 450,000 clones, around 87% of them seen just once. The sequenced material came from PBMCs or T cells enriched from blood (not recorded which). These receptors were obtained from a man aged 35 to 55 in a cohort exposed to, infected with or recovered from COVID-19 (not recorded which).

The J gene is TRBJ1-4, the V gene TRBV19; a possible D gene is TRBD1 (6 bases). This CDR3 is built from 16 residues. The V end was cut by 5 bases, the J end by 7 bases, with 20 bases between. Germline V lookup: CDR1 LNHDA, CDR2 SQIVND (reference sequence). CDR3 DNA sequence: TGTGCCAGTAGTCCCCTCGGCAGGGGCGGAAGTGAAAAACTGTTTTTT. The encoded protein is CASSPLGRGGSEKLFF.

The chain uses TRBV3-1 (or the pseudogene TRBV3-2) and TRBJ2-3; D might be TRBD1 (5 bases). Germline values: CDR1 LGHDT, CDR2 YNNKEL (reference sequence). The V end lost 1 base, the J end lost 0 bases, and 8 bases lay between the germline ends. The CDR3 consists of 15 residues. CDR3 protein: CASSQGRASTDTQYF. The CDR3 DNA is TGTGCCAGCAGCCAAGGCAGGGCTAGCACAGATACGCAGTATTTT.

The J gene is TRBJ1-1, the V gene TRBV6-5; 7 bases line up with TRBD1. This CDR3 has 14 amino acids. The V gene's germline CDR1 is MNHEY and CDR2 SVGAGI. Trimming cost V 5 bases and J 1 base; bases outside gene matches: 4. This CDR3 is CASSRQGWNTEAFF. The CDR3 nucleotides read TGTGCCAGCAGTCGACAGGGCTGGAACACTGAAGCTTTCTTT.

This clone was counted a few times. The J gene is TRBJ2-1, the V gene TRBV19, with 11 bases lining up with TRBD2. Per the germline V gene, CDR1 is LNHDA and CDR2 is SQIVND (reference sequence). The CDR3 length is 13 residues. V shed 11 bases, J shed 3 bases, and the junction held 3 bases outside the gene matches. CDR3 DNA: TGTGCCGCCACTAGCGGGGGCTACAATGAGCAGTTCTTC. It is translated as CAATSGGYNEQFF.

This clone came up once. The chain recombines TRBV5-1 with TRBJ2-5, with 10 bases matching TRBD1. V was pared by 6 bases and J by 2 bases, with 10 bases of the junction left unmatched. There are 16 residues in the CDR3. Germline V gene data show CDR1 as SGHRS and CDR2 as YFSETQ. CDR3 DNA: TGCGCCAGCACCATGACCGGACAGGGGGGACAAGAGACCCAGTACTTC. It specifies CASTMTGQGGQETQYF.

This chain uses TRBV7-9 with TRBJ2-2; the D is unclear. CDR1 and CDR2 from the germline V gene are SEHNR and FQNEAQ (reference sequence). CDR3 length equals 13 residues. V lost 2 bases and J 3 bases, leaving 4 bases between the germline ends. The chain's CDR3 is CASSLFDTGELFF. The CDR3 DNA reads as TGTGCCAGCAGCTTATTCGACACCGGGGAGCTGTTTTTT.

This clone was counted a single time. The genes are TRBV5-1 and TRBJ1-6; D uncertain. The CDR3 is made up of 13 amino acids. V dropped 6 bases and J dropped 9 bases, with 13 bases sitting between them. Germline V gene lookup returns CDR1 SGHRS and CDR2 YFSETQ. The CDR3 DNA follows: TGCGCCAGCACGGGCGGGGAAGGTTCACCCCTCCACTTT. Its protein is CASTGGEGSPLHF. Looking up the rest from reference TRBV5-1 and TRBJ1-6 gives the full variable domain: KAGVTQTPRYLIKTRGQQVTLSCSPISGHRSVSWYQQTPGQGLQFLFEYFSETQRNKGNFPGRFSGRQFSNSRSEMNVSTLELGDSALYLCASTGGEGSPLHFGNGTRLTVT.

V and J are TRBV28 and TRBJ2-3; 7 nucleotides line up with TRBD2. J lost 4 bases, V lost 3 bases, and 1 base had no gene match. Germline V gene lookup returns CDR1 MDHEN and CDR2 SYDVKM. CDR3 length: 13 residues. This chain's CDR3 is CASSFGGADTQYF. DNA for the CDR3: TGTGCCAGCAGTTTTGGGGGGGCAGATACGCAGTATTTT.